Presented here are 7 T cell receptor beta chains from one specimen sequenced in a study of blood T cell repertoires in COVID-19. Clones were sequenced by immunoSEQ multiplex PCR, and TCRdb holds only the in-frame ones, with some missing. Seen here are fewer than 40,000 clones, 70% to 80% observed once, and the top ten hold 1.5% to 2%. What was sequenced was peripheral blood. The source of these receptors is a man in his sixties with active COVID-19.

CDR3 sequence (DNA): TGTGCCAGCAGGAGAGGACAGGGGGACACTGAAGCTTTCTTT. Amino acid sequence: CASRRGQGDTEAFF. The chain links TRBV6-5 to TRBJ1-1, with 10 bases fitting TRBD1. This CDR3 contains 14 residues. Germline trimming cut 6 bases from V and 3 bases from J; bases unmatched to any gene: 4. Per the germline V gene, CDR1 is MNHEY and CDR2 is SVGAGI.

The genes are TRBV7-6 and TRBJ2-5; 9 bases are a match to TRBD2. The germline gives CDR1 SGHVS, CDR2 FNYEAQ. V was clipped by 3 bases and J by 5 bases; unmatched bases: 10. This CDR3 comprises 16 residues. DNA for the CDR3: TGTGCCAGCAGCTTTGCTCGGAGGGCGGGGGGGGAGACCCAGTACTTC. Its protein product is CASSFARRAGGETQYF.

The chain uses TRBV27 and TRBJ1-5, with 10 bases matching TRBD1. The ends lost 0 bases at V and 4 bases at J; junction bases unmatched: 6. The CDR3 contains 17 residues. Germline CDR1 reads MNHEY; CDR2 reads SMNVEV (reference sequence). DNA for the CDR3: TGTGCCAGCAGTTTATCAGCGGGACAGGGGTCAAATCAGCCCCAGCATTTT. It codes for CASSLSAGQGSNQPQHF.

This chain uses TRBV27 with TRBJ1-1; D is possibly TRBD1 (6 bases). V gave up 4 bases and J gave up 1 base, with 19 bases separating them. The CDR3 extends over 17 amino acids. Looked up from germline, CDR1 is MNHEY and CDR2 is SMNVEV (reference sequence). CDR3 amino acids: CASSSRGSLKGNTEAFF. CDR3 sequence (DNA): TGTGCCAGCAGTTCGAGGGGGAGTTTAAAGGGGAACACTGAAGCTTTCTTT.

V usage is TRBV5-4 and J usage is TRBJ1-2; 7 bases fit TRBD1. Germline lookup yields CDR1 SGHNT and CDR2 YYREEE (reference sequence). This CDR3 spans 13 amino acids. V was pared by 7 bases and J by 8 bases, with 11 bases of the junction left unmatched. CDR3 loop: CASGLWQGVGYTF. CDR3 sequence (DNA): TGTGCCAGCGGATTGTGGCAGGGGGTGGGCTACACCTTC. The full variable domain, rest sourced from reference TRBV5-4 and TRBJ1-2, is ETGVTQSPTHLIKTRGQQVTLRCSSQSGHNTVSWYQQALGQGPQFIFQYYREEENGRGNFPPRFSGLQFPNYSSELNVNALELDDSALYLCASGLWQGVGYTFGSGTRLTVV.

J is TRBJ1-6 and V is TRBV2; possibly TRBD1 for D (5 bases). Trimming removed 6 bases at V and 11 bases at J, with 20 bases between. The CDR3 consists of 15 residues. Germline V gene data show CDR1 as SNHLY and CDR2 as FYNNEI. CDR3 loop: CASSLPTDRRTPLHF. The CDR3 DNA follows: TGTGCCAGCAGCCTGCCCACCGACAGAAGGACACCCCTCCACTTT. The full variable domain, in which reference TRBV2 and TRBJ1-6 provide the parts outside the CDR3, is EPEVTQTPSHQVTQMGQEVILRCVPISNHLYFYWYRQILGQKVEFLVSFYNNEISEKSEIFDDQFSVERPDGSNFTLKIRSTKLEDSAMYFCASSLPTDRRTPLHFGNGTRLTVT.

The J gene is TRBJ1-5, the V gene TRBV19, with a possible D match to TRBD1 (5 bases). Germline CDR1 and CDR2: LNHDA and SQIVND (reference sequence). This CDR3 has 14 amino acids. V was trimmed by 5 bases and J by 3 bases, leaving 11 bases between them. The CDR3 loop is CASSGRTSNQPQHF. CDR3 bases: TGTGCCAGTAGTGGTCGGACATCCAATCAGCCCCAGCATTTT.